These 6 T cell receptor beta chains originate from one sample sequenced in a study of technical replicates of blood from several donors. Data came from immunoSEQ multiplex PCR; TCRdb stores just in-frame clones and leaves some out. This sample yields around 80,000 clones, of which about 98% are seen a single time; around 0.15% belongs to the top ten. Sequenced material: T cells isolated from PBMCs. These receptors all come from a human donor in good health.

J is TRBJ2-7 and V is TRBV27; D uncertain. The CDR3 runs 15 residues. Germline lookup yields CDR1 MNHEY and CDR2 SMNVEV (reference sequence). The V and J ends lost 1 base and 0 bases respectively, with 10 bases between them. CDR3 protein: CASSLYGPTSYEQYF. The CDR3 DNA is TGTGCCAGCAGTTTATATGGGCCCACCTCCTACGAGCAGTACTTC.

The chain links TRBV9 to TRBJ2-7, with TRBD2 as a possible D gene (5 bases). This CDR3 has 14 amino acids. The V gene's germline CDR1 is SGDLS and CDR2 YYNGEE. The ends were cut back, 3 bases at V and 1 base at J, with 11 bases in the middle. The CDR3 DNA reads as TGTGCCAGCAGCGGGGGAGCGGCATCCTACGAGCAGTACTTC. The encoded protein is CASSGGAASYEQYF.

The chain couples TRBV4-1 to TRBJ1-5; D unclear. CDR3 length: 14 amino acids. Germline CDR1 reads MGHRA; CDR2 reads YSYEKL. Trimming stripped 2 bases from V and 2 bases from J, with 7 bases between. The CDR3 bases are TGCGCCAGCAGCCAACCATCGGGCAATCAGCCCCAGCATTTT. It is translated as CASSQPSGNQPQHF.

The chain carries TRBV5-1 and TRBJ1-2; tentative D call: TRBD1 (6 bases). V was shortened by 0 bases and J by 7 bases, with 16 bases between the two germline ends. Germline V CDR1 and CDR2: SGHRS, YFSETQ. The CDR3 is 15 residues long. The CDR3 protein is CASSLDGGALFGYTF. As DNA, the CDR3 is TGCGCCAGCAGCTTGGATGGGGGGGCGCTTTTTGGCTACACCTTC. Using reference TRBV5-1 and TRBJ1-2 for the parts outside the CDR3, the full variable domain is KAGVTQTPRYLIKTRGQQVTLSCSPISGHRSVSWYQQTPGQGLQFLFEYFSETQRNKGNFPGRFSGRQFSNSRSEMNVSTLELGDSALYLCASSLDGGALFGYTFGSGTRLTVV.

CDR3 residues: CASSYRTPGNTGELFF. CDR3 nucleotide sequence: TGTGCCAGCAGTTATCGCACTCCGGGGAACACCGGGGAGCTGTTTTTT. The chain combines TRBV6-5 with TRBJ2-2; D gene ambiguous. Looked up from germline, CDR1 is MNHEY and CDR2 is SVGAGI. V was shortened by 3 bases and J by 1 base, with 12 bases between the two germline ends. CDR3 length: 16 residues.

The chain couples TRBV7-3 to TRBJ2-1, with 8 bases that match TRBD1. In germline, CDR1 is SGHTA, CDR2 FQGTGA. The CDR3 is 13 residues long. The junction had 0 bases not matched to a gene; V was cut back by 3 bases and J by 5 bases. This CDR3 is CASSLDRDNEQFF. Here the CDR3 DNA reads TGTGCCAGCAGCTTGGACAGGGACAATGAGCAGTTCTTC.